These 24 T cell receptor beta chains came from one sample sequenced in a study of identical twins. TCRdb fed the 5' RACE reads into MiXCR, producing one record per CDR3 protein. The table has some 500,000 distinct CDR3 sequences, 9.5% to 10% seen once. The same sample was also studied in work on yellow fever vaccine responses in identical twins.

The specimen sequenced was PBMCs. All receptors come from a woman younger than 30 in good health.

In this sample, this clonotype turned up a few times. DNA for the CDR3: TGCGCCAGCAGTACTACTAGCGGGAGGGTCCAAGAGACCCAGTACTTC. Translating gives CASSTTSGRVQETQYF. The gene calls are TRBV10-2 and TRBJ2-5; 13 bases map to TRBD2. The CDR3 is made up of 16 amino acids. Germline CDR1 is WSHSY and CDR2 is SAAADI. V lost 5 bases and J lost 1; bases outside the gene matches: 4.

At least ten counts were recorded for this clonotype. The J gene is TRBJ2-1, the V gene TRBV13, with TRBD1 identical over 7 bases. V gave up 5 bases and J gave up 4 bases; unmatched junction bases: 11. The germline V gene has CDR1 PRHDT and CDR2 FYEKMQ (reference sequence). The CDR3 covers 16 residues. The CDR3 nucleotides read TGTGCCAGCAGCCCACTAAGGGACAGCAAATACAATGAGCAGTTCTTC. It is translated as CASSPLRDSKYNEQFF.

This clonotype occurred a few times. The V gene is TRBV6-1, the J gene TRBJ2-3; D is perhaps TRBD1 or TRBD2 (5 bases each). Trimming left V 4 bases short and J 6 bases short, with 17 bases between. Germline CDR1 is MNHNS and CDR2 is SASEGT. CDR3 length: 15 amino acids. CDR3: CASSGPGAKVDTQYF. In DNA, the CDR3 is TGTGCCAGCAGTGGGCCCGGGGCAAAAGTGGATACGCAGTATTTT.

The chain employs TRBV11-2 and TRBJ2-1; maybe TRBD1 (5 bases). CDR1 and CDR2 (germline): SGHAT, FQNNGV. The length of the CDR3 is 13 residues. Trimming took off 10 bases at V and 5 bases at J, with 15 bases between the two ends. CDR3 loop: CATIRSGHNEQFF. The CDR3 coding sequence is TGTGCCACCATTCGGTCAGGGCACAATGAGCAGTTCTTC.

The sample holds a few counts of this clonotype. CDR3 sequence: CASSKVEDNGSGANVLTF. The CDR3 nucleotides read TGTGCCAGCAGCAAAGTGGAGGACAACGGCTCTGGGGCCAACGTCCTGACTTTC. The V gene is TRBV21-1, the J gene TRBJ2-6; the table's D call, TRBD1, has no DNA check behind it. TRBV21-1 is reported as a pseudogene. The CDR3 runs to 18 residues.

This clonotype was observed a handful of times. This chain joins TRBV7-2 and TRBJ2-1; TRBD2 matches 7 bases. The CDR3 extends over 16 amino acids. Unmatched junction bases numbered 9, after V lost 2 bases and J lost 5 bases. Germline assignment: CDR1 SGHTA and CDR2 FQGNSA. The CDR3 DNA follows: TGTGCCAGCAGCTTAAGGTCGCTAGCGGTAAACAATGAGCAGTTCTTC. It specifies CASSLRSLAVNNEQFF.

The gene calls are TRBV9 and TRBJ2-1, with 8 bases matching TRBD2. There are 14 residues in the CDR3. Germline V gene data show CDR1 as SGDLS and CDR2 as YYNGEE. V was clipped by 4 bases and J by 7 bases; unmatched bases: 7. The CDR3, as DNA: TGTGCCAGCAGCCCCGGAGGCGGGGGGAATGAGCAGTTCTTC. Amino acid sequence: CASSPGGGGNEQFF.

The genes are TRBV9 and TRBJ2-7, with a possible D match to TRBD2 (5 bases). Trimming cost V 4 bases and J 7 bases, with 21 bases left between them. The CDR3 consists of 15 residues. Germline V gives CDR1 SGDLS, CDR2 YYNGEE. Here the CDR3 reads CASSPPRGASGEQYF. The DNA for the CDR3 is TGTGCCAGCAGCCCTCCACGAGGCGCTTCGGGGGAGCAGTACTTC.

Concerning this clonotype: A much larger clone sits a single nucleotide away, making a read error possible. CDR3 amino acids: CASSQAPGTPGNIIYF. The CDR3 bases are TGCGCCAGCAGCCAGGCTCCCGGGACCCCCGGAAACATCATATATTTT. This rearrangement joins TRBV4-1 to TRBJ1-3; maybe TRBD1 (5 bases). The CDR3 has 16 amino acids. Looked up from germline, CDR1 is MGHRA and CDR2 is YSYEKL.

This clonotype was seen at least ten times. The rearrangement uses TRBV28 and TRBJ2-3; 10 bases are shared with TRBD2. This CDR3 is 15 amino acids long. Trimming cost V 3 bases and J 5 bases; bases outside gene matches: 5. In germline, CDR1 is MDHEN, CDR2 SYDVKM. CDR3 DNA: TGTGCCAGCAGTTTTGCTAGCGGGAGTGGAGATACGCAGTATTTT. Translation gives CASSFASGSGDTQYF.

The CDR3 nucleotides read TGTGCCAGCAGACCAGTCATACTAGCGGGGGGGAGCTCCTACAATGAGCAGTTCTTC. Amino acids: CASRPVILAGGSSYNEQFF. This chain uses TRBV4-2 with TRBJ2-1; 13 bases match TRBD2. Germline V CDR1 and CDR2: LGHNA, YNFKEQ. The CDR3 is 19 residues long. Unmatched junction bases numbered 11, after V lost 6 bases and J lost 0 bases.

The table lists this clonotype with a few counts. The chain uses TRBV3-1 and TRBJ2-6, with unresolved D. Germline lookup yields CDR1 LGHDT and CDR2 YNNKEL (reference sequence). This CDR3 is 15 amino acids long. V dropped 3 bases and J dropped 0 bases, with 6 bases sitting between them. The CDR3 nucleotides read TGTGCCAGCAGCCATAAGGGCTCTGGGGCCAACGTCCTGACTTTC. It encodes CASSHKGSGANVLTF.

This clonotype was counted ten times or more. The chain recombines TRBV4-3 with TRBJ2-1; 9 nucleotides agree with TRBD2. J gave up 5 bases and V 4 bases, and 3 bases lay outside the gene matches. Looked up from germline, CDR1 is LGHNA and CDR2 is YSLEER. The CDR3 is 14 residues long. The DNA of the CDR3 is TGCGCCAGCAGCCGGGGACTAGCAGACAATGAGCAGTTCTTC. The encoded protein is CASSRGLADNEQFF.

This clonotype showed up just a few times. The V call is TRBV5-1, the J call TRBJ2-7, with TRBD2 identical over 7 bases. The V gene end was trimmed by 2 bases and the J gene end by 5 bases; junction bases not matched to a gene: 4. Germline CDR1 SGHRS, CDR2 YFSETQ. The CDR3 contains 13 residues. This CDR3 is CASSLGLVDEQYF. DNA for the CDR3: TGCGCCAGCAGCTTAGGACTAGTAGACGAGCAGTACTTC.

Many counts were recorded for this clonotype. V and J are TRBV5-6 and TRBJ2-3; the D gene is possibly TRBD2 (6 bases). The V gene's germline CDR1 is SGHDT and CDR2 YYEEEE. The CDR3 consists of 14 residues. Trimming left V 1 base short and J 4 bases short, with 10 bases between. The CDR3 nucleotides are TGTGCCAGCAGCTTGCGGAGGGAGGCAGATACGCAGTATTTT. This gives the protein CASSLRREADTQYF.

The sample holds a few counts of this clonotype. This chain joins TRBV7-9 and TRBJ2-3; D gene unclear. The CDR3 spans 13 residues. Germline assignment: CDR1 SEHNR and CDR2 FQNEAQ (reference sequence). V was shortened by 3 bases and J by 4 bases, with 8 bases between the two germline ends. The CDR3 DNA sequence: TGTGCCAGCAGCTTTATCACGGCAGATACGCAGTATTTT. It encodes CASSFITADTQYF.

The chain employs TRBV29-1 and TRBJ2-4; TRBD2 is a possible D gene (5 bases). Trimming stripped 2 bases from V and 1 base from J, with 12 bases between. The CDR3 runs to 15 residues. Germline V gene lookup returns CDR1 SQVTM and CDR2 ANQGSEA. CDR3 protein: CSVEIGVQAKNIQYF. Written as DNA, the CDR3 is TGCAGCGTTGAAATCGGGGTACAGGCCAAAAACATTCAGTACTTC. The entire variable domain, with the rest obtained from reference TRBV29-1 and TRBJ2-4, is as follows: SAVISQKPSRDICQRGTSLTIQCQVDSQVTMMFWYRQQPGQSLTLIATANQGSEATYESGFVIDKFPISRPNLTFSTLTVSNMSPEDSSIYLCSVEIGVQAKNIQYFGAGTRLSVL.

At least ten counts were recorded for this clonotype. The rearrangement links TRBV15 to TRBJ1-1; D is unclear. The V and J ends lost 9 bases and 0 bases respectively, with 11 bases between them. The V gene's germline CDR1 is LNHNV and CDR2 YYDKDF (reference sequence). The CDR3 is 13 residues long. The CDR3 DNA reads as TGTGCCACTGGGCGGGAGGTGAACACTGAAGCTTTCTTT. Its protein product is CATGREVNTEAFF.

This clonotype showed up many times. The rearrangement uses TRBV7-8 and TRBJ2-2; 12 bases line up with TRBD1. The CDR3 is 15 residues long. V lost 8 bases, J lost 5 bases, and 6 bases stayed unmatched. Per the germline V gene, CDR1 is SGHVS and CDR2 is FQNEAQ. In DNA, the CDR3 is TGTGCCAGCGATCTGGGACAGGGGGCGACCGGGGAGCTGTTTTTT. Protein: CASDLGQGATGELFF.

The rearrangement joins TRBV7-9 to TRBJ2-3, with 8 bases aligning to TRBD2. Trimming at V came to 1 base and at J to 0 bases, leaving 3 bases not matched to a gene. Germline CDR1 and CDR2: SEHNR and FQNEAQ (reference sequence). The CDR3 has 16 amino acids. The CDR3 coding sequence is TGTGCCAGCAGCTTAGTTCGGGGGGGCAGCACAGATACGCAGTATTTT. Protein sequence: CASSLVRGGSTDTQYF.

This clonotype was detected only a few times. As DNA, the CDR3 is TGCGCCAGCAGCTTGGCGTTAGCTGGGGGTCAAGAGACCCAGTACTTC. It yields the protein CASSLALAGGQETQYF. The chain employs TRBV5-1 and TRBJ2-5; D is perhaps TRBD1 or TRBD2 (5 bases each). Germline CDR1 SGHRS, CDR2 YFSETQ. V dropped 0 bases and J dropped 2 bases, with 14 bases sitting between them. The CDR3 is 16 amino acids.

The chain is built from TRBV6-2 or TRBV6-3 and TRBJ2-2; D is unclear. The CDR3 is made up of 13 amino acids. The V gene lost 7 bases and the J gene lost 6 bases, with 12 bases spanning the gap. Germline assignment: CDR1 MNHEY and CDR2 SVGEGT. DNA for the CDR3: TGTGCCAGCACATCCAACCCCGCCGGGGAGCTGTTTTTT. Its translation: CASTSNPAGELFF.

The rearrangement links TRBV28 to TRBJ2-5, with 8 bases that match TRBD2. The trim removed 7 bases at V and 4 bases at J, leaving 8 bases unmatched. The CDR3 length is 14 residues. The germline V gene has CDR1 MDHEN and CDR2 SYDVKM. The CDR3 DNA reads as TGTGCCAGCATGGGGACTAGGGATGTAGAGACCCAGTACTTC. It is translated as CASMGTRDVETQYF.

The chain carries TRBV4-3 and TRBJ2-7, with D perhaps matching TRBD2 (7 bases). With 4 bases removed from V and 3 bases from J, the gap between germline ends came to 16 bases. This CDR3 region has 15 residues. The germline V gene has CDR1 LGHNA and CDR2 YSLEER. CDR3 residues: CASSPVRAGHYEQYF. DNA of the CDR3: TGCGCCAGCAGCCCTGTTCGAGCGGGACACTACGAGCAGTACTTC.